The T cell receptor beta chain described here comes from a study of early T cells in non-severe SARS-CoV-2 infection. The length of the CDR3 is 14 residues. V gave up 5 bases and J gave up 3 bases; unmatched junction bases: 3. In germline, CDR1 is MNHEY, CDR2 SVGEGT. Attachment of unique molecular identifiers was made to individual cDNA molecules. Via MiXCR, TCRdb re-called the 5' RACE reads, giving one row per CDR3 protein. This sample has more than 55,000 distinct CDR3 sequences, with less than 15% found just once. This clonotype was recorded a few times. The TCR originated in an adult who was a healthcare worker with PCR-confirmed SARS-CoV-2 infection or an uninfected control (not recorded which). This chain joins TRBV6-2 or TRBV6-3 and TRBJ2-5; 10 bases align to TRBD2. The source material was whole blood, sampled at baseline. CDR3 DNA: TGTGCCAGCAGTGGACTAGCGGACGAAGAGACCCAGTACTTC. Translating gives CASSGLADEETQYF.